Given below is one TCR beta chain in context. Trimming cost V 10 bases and J 2 bases; bases outside gene matches: 11. CDR1 is SGHRS and CDR2 is YFSETQ in the germline V gene. The CDR3 is 14 amino acids. Using immunoSEQ multiplex PCR, the repertoire was profiled, and TCRdb retains in-frame clones only, with some absent. The sample lists 60,000 or so clones, about four fifths seen once, with around 4.5% in the top ten. The record originates from a study of OX40 agonist ivuxolimab in advanced cancers. Study information: Dose-escalation cases comprised hepatocellular carcinoma, melanoma, renal cell or head and neck cancer. The eligibility criteria allowed prior anti-PD-1, anti-PD-L1 or anti-CTLA-4 therapy, and 30% to 45% had some.

The sequence was obtained from an adult with an advanced solid tumor such as melanoma, head and neck, liver or kidney cancer. V gene TRBV5-1 combines with J gene TRBJ2-7; 8 bases are shared with TRBD1. The material sequenced was CD4+ or CD8+ T cells sorted from blood, taken in a trial of the OX40 agonist ivuxolimab. CDR3 in DNA: TGCGCCCTACGCTTACAGGGGGGCCCCTACGAGCAGTACTTC. Translated: CALRLQGGPYEQYF.